These 10 T cell receptor beta chains were sequenced from one sample in a study of blood T cell repertoires in COVID-19. Sequenced by immunoSEQ multiplex PCR; TCRdb stores in-frame clones only, minus some. This table holds under 200,000 clones, around 82% found once. Sequencing input: PBMCs or T cells enriched from blood (not recorded which). These receptors were obtained from an older woman with acute COVID-19.

This chain joins TRBV19 and TRBJ1-6, with a possible D match to TRBD1 (5 bases). Trimming removed 9 bases from V and 7 bases from J, with 13 bases in between. Germline CDR1 is LNHDA and CDR2 is SQIVND (reference sequence). CDR3 size: 13 residues. The CDR3 region is CASSQVENSPLHF. Written as DNA, the CDR3 is TGTGCCAGCTCACAGGTGGAAAATTCACCCCTCCACTTT.

In the case of this clone: A read error may account for a junction end that differs from germline. The chain links TRBV7-2 to TRBJ2-4; 7 bases are shared with TRBD1. The CDR3 consists of 15 residues. The germline V gene has CDR1 SGHTA and CDR2 FQGNSA. CDR3 in amino acids: CASSLARGAKNIQYF. For the CDR3, the DNA is TGTGCCAGCAGTTTAGCCAGGGGGGCCAAAAACATTCAGTACTTC.

The chain carries TRBV2 and TRBJ1-2; D may be TRBD1 (5 bases). The V end lost 11 bases, the J end lost 7 bases, and 26 bases lay between the germline ends. Germline V lookup: CDR1 SNHLY, CDR2 FYNNEI. The CDR3 sequence is 15 residues long. The CDR3 region is CASQTARVALGGYTF. The CDR3 DNA is TGTGCCTCTCAGACAGCCAGGGTGGCTTTAGGTGGCTACACCTTC.

This clone turned up a few times. V gene TRBV7-9 combines with J gene TRBJ1-2, with D unclear. This CDR3 spans 15 amino acids. V was pared by 5 bases and J by 6 bases, with 19 bases between. Germline CDR1 and CDR2: SEHNR and FQNEAQ (reference sequence). The DNA of the CDR3 is TGTGCCAGCAGCACCGGGGTGTTAAGGGCTGATGGCTACACCTTC. This encodes CASSTGVLRADGYTF.

The gene calls are TRBV7-9 and TRBJ2-3; TRBD2 matches 12 bases. Germline assignment: CDR1 SEHNR and CDR2 FQNEAQ (reference sequence). V shed 4 bases, J shed 0 bases, and the junction held 5 bases outside the gene matches. The CDR3 sequence is 17 residues long. The CDR3 region is CASSSLAGGISTDTQYF. The CDR3 nucleotides are TGTGCCAGCAGCTCTCTAGCGGGGGGGATTAGCACAGATACGCAGTATTTT.

This clone has only a few counts. The chain combines TRBV2 with TRBJ2-7, with D possibly TRBD2 on 6 matching bases. From germline, CDR1 is SNHLY and CDR2 FYNNEI. The CDR3 totals 14 residues. Trimming removed 7 bases from V and 4 bases from J, with 17 bases in between. The CDR3 loop is CASNLSGLEYEQYF. Here the CDR3 DNA reads TGTGCCAGCAACCTCTCGGGACTCGAATACGAGCAGTACTTC.

The chain recombines TRBV6-1 with TRBJ2-6, with TRBD1 matching over 9 bases. From germline, CDR1 is MNHNS and CDR2 SASEGT. The CDR3 is 17 residues long. J lost 1 base, V lost 3 bases, and 4 bases had no gene match. The CDR3 spells CASSDGQGLSGANVLTF. CDR3 DNA sequence: TGTGCCAGCAGTGACGGACAGGGGCTTTCTGGGGCCAACGTCCTGACTTTC.

The rearrangement uses TRBV2 and TRBJ1-2, with 8 bases matching TRBD1. With 10 bases clipped from V and 5 bases from J, the junction kept 3 bases outside the gene matches. Per germline, CDR1 SNHLY and CDR2 FYNNEI. This CDR3 has 11 residues. The CDR3 DNA reads TGTGCCATCCGGGACAGGTATGGCTACACCTTC. Its translation is CAIRDRYGYTF.

The genes are TRBV3-1 (or the pseudogene TRBV3-2) and TRBJ2-1; possible D gene TRBD2, 5 bases. This CDR3 has 17 residues. Germline V gives CDR1 LGHDT, CDR2 YNNKEL (reference sequence). The ends were cut back, 1 base at V and 1 base at J, with 14 bases in the middle. The CDR3 DNA is TGTGCCAGCAGCCAAGGAACCACTAGGGTTTCCTACAATGAGCAGTTCTTC. It encodes CASSQGTTRVSYNEQFF.

The rearrangement links TRBV9 to TRBJ2-1, with D possibly TRBD2 on 6 matching bases. Germline V gene sequence: CDR1 SGDLS, CDR2 YYNGEE. The CDR3 covers 17 residues. V dropped 6 bases and J dropped 0 bases, with 19 bases sitting between them. CDR3 sequence reads: CASTGYRDLGSYNEQFF. The CDR3 DNA follows: TGTGCCAGCACCGGCTACCGGGACTTAGGCTCCTACAATGAGCAGTTCTTC.